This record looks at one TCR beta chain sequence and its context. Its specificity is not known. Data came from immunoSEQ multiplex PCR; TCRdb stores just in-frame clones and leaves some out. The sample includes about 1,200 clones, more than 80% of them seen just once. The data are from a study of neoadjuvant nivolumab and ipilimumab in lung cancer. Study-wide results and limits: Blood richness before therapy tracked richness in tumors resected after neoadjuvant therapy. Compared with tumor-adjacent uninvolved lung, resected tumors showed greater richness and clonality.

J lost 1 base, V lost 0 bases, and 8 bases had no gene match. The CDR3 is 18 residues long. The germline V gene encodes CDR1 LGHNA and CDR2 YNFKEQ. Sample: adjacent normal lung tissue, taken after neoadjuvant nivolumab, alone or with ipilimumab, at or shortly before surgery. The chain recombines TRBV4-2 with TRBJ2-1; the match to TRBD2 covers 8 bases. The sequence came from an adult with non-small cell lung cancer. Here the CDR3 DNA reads TGTGCCAGCAGCCAAGAAGGAGCGGGGGCCGGTTCCTACAATGAGCAGTTCTTC. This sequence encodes CASSQEGAGAGSYNEQFF.